Presented here are 15 T cell receptor beta chains from one specimen sequenced in a study of chemoradiotherapy in HPV16-positive cancers. Clones were read by immunoSEQ multiplex PCR, and TCRdb kept only the in-frame ones, dropping some. The sample includes 4,500 to 7,000 clones, about 91% seen only once; the top ten take 25% to 30%. The sample consisted of blood, taken from a patient who underwent chemoradiotherapy. These TCRs come from a human donor with HPV-associated anogenital cancer.

V gene TRBV4-2 combines with J gene TRBJ2-2, with D tentatively TRBD1 or TRBD2 (5 bases each). There are 17 residues in the CDR3. Germline V gives CDR1 LGHNA, CDR2 YNFKEQ. Trimming shortened V by 1 base and J by 1 base, and 13 bases separated the two germline ends. The CDR3 here is CASSQGAGTGNTGELFF. CDR3 coding DNA: TGTGCCAGCAGCCAAGGGGCCGGGACGGGGAACACCGGGGAGCTGTTTTTT.

This chain uses TRBV10-3 with TRBJ1-1, with 7 bases fitting TRBD1. The CDR3 runs 17 residues. Germline V gives CDR1 ENHRY, CDR2 SYGVKD. V lost 4 bases to trimming and J lost 1 base; unmatched junction nucleotides: 12. CDR3 coding DNA: TGTGCCATCAGTGGGGCACAGGGGACGTCTTCGAACACTGAAGCTTTCTTT. Translated, it gives CAISGAQGTSSNTEAFF.

This chain joins TRBV30 and TRBJ2-1, with 9 bases aligning to TRBD1. This CDR3 is built from 13 residues. V lost 8 bases to trimming and J lost 8 bases; unmatched junction nucleotides: 10. Germline assignment: CDR1 GTSNPN and CDR2 SVGIG (reference sequence). The CDR3 coding sequence is TGTGCCAGGTTCGACAGGGGGAGTCATGAGCAGTTCTTC. Its protein is CARFDRGSHEQFF.

CDR3 region: CASSPPRDSYNEQFF. CDR3 nucleotide sequence: TGTGCCAGCAGTCCACCGCGGGACTCCTACAATGAGCAGTTCTTC. V and J are TRBV6-5 and TRBJ2-1, with D perhaps TRBD2 (6 bases). Germline V gives CDR1 MNHEY, CDR2 SVGAGI. CDR3 size: 15 residues. V was shortened by 5 bases and J by 0 bases, with 11 bases between the two germline ends.

The chain carries TRBV6-5 and TRBJ1-2; D unresolved. This CDR3 is built from 13 residues. Germline V CDR1 and CDR2: MNHEY, SVGAGI. The germline V and J ends were trimmed by 5 bases and 2 bases, with 9 bases remaining between them. CDR3 nucleotide sequence: TGTGCCAGCAGTACGTCACAGAACTATGGCTACACCTTC. This translates into CASSTSQNYGYTF.

The chain carries TRBV2 and TRBJ2-3; 7 nucleotides align to TRBD1. V trimming: 3 bases; J trimming: 6 bases; junction bases outside the gene matches: 6. The CDR3 totals 14 residues. The germline gives CDR1 SNHLY, CDR2 FYNNEI. CDR3 in amino acids: CASSEPTGSDTQYF. Written as DNA, the CDR3 is TGTGCCAGCAGTGAGCCGACAGGGTCCGATACGCAGTATTTT.

The V and J genes are TRBV5-1 and TRBJ2-7, with unresolved D. The V gene lost 1 base and the J gene lost 0 bases, with 14 bases spanning the gap. The CDR3 consists of 16 residues. Germline V lookup: CDR1 SGHRS, CDR2 YFSETQ. The CDR3 coding sequence is TGCGCCAGCAGCTTGAGTGTCTCGCAGTACTCCTACGAGCAGTACTTC. It yields the protein CASSLSVSQYSYEQYF.

The gene calls are TRBV13 and TRBJ2-5, with 8 bases aligning to TRBD2. This CDR3 spans 14 amino acids. The germline CDR1 and CDR2 sequences are PRHDT and FYEKMQ (reference sequence). The junction had 6 bases not matched to a gene; V was cut back by 4 bases and J by 5 bases. CDR3 DNA sequence: TGTGCCAGCAGCTCCCGGGGCGGGAGGGAGACCCAGTACTTC. It codes for CASSSRGGRETQYF. Together with reference TRBV13 and TRBJ2-5, the CDR3 gives the full variable domain: AAGVIQSPRHLIKEKRETATLKCYPIPRHDTVYWYQQGPGQDPQFLISFYEKMQSDKGSIPDRFSAQQFSDYHSELNMSSLELGDSALYFCASSSRGGRETQYFGPGTRLLVL.

The J gene is TRBJ2-7, the V gene TRBV6-5; D is possibly TRBD2 (7 bases). V was trimmed by 5 bases and J by 2 bases, leaving 16 bases between them. This CDR3 has 15 residues. The germline V gene has CDR1 MNHEY and CDR2 SVGAGI. In DNA form, the CDR3 reads TGTGCCAGCAGTCCGGGGGGCCTACAGACCTACGAGCAGTACTTC. It specifies CASSPGGLQTYEQYF.

The chain links TRBV5-1 to TRBJ2-2, with unresolved D. This CDR3 spans 13 amino acids. Per germline, CDR1 SGHRS and CDR2 YFSETQ. With 2 bases removed from V and 7 bases from J, the gap between germline ends came to 9 bases. The chain's CDR3 is CASSLQGYGELFF. CDR3 sequence (DNA): TGCGCCAGCAGCTTACAAGGGTACGGGGAGCTGTTTTTT. Full variable domain (outside the CDR3, taken from reference TRBV5-1 and TRBJ2-2): KAGVTQTPRYLIKTRGQQVTLSCSPISGHRSVSWYQQTPGQGLQFLFEYFSETQRNKGNFPGRFSGRQFSNSRSEMNVSTLELGDSALYLCASSLQGYGELFFGEGSRLTVL.

The V call is TRBV28, the J call TRBJ2-3, with D uncertain. Germline V gene lookup returns CDR1 MDHEN and CDR2 SYDVKM. V was pared by 3 bases and J by 5 bases, with 3 bases between. The CDR3 loop spans 11 amino acids. In nucleotides, the CDR3 is TGTGCCAGCAGTTTTTTAGATACGCAGTATTTT. This translates into CASSFLDTQYF. Full variable domain (outside the CDR3, taken from reference TRBV28 and TRBJ2-3): DVKVTQSSRYLVKRTGEKVFLECVQDMDHENMFWYRQDPGLGLRLIYFSYDVKMKEKGDIPEGYSVSREKKERFSLILESASTNQTSMYLCASSFLDTQYFGPGTRLTVL.

This chain joins TRBV4-3 and TRBJ2-1; 9 bases are shared with TRBD2. Germline V gene lookup returns CDR1 LGHNA and CDR2 YSLEER. CDR3 length: 15 residues. After removal of 0 bases from V and 6 bases from J, the junction contained 3 bases not matched to a gene. This chain's CDR3 is CASSQDPGLANEQFF. In nucleotides, the CDR3 is TGCGCCAGCAGCCAAGATCCGGGACTAGCCAATGAGCAGTTCTTC.

The chain carries TRBV7-8 and TRBJ2-7; 9 positions match TRBD1. Trimming removed 3 bases from V and 4 bases from J; junction bases left unmatched: 7. CDR3 length equals 15 residues. Per germline, CDR1 SGHVS and CDR2 FQNEAQ. This CDR3 reads CASSLGQGEGYEQYF. DNA for the CDR3: TGTGCCAGCAGCTTGGGACAGGGCGAGGGATACGAGCAGTACTTC.

V is TRBV29-1 and J is TRBJ2-7; the D gene is possibly TRBD2 (5 bases). From germline, CDR1 is SQVTM and CDR2 ANQGSEA. The CDR3 runs to 11 residues. This CDR3 is CGALGAYEQYF. The CDR3 nucleotides are TGCGGAGCACTAGGAGCCTACGAGCAGTACTTC.

The chain combines TRBV11-2 with TRBJ2-7; the match to TRBD1 covers 7 bases. CDR1 is SGHAT and CDR2 is FQNNGV in the germline V gene. Germline trimming cut 4 bases from V and 2 bases from J; bases unmatched to any gene: 11. This CDR3 spans 16 amino acids. The CDR3 loop reads CASSSLPTGLTYEQYF. CDR3 in DNA: TGTGCCAGCAGCTCCCTCCCGACAGGGCTAACCTACGAGCAGTACTTC. Drawing the rest from reference TRBV11-2 and TRBJ2-7, the complete variable domain is EAGVAQSPRYKIIEKRQSVAFWCNPISGHATLYWYQQILGQGPKLLIQFQNNGVVDDSQLPKDRFSAERLKGVDSTLKIQPAKLEDSAVYLCASSSLPTGLTYEQYFGPGTRLTVT.